The present T cell receptor beta chain was sequenced within a study of blood T cell repertoires in COVID-19. Overall study context: PBMCs, B-cell-depleted T cells, or T cells were the source of the cDNA or gDNA that made up the material.

Generated by immunoSEQ multiplex PCR, the TCRdb table keeps only in-frame clones and is missing some. This sample has a few hundred thousand clones, with about 85% found just once. Cohorts were determined from participant-reported clinical history. Germline assignment: CDR1 SNHLY and CDR2 FYNNEI. The length of the CDR3 is 12 residues. Trimming at V came to 7 bases and at J to 8 bases, leaving 7 bases not matched to a gene. This receptor was obtained from a woman aged 50 to 60 who had recovered from COVID-19. The sample was PBMCs or T cells enriched from blood (not recorded which). V gene TRBV2 combines with J gene TRBJ1-2; 7 bases fit TRBD1. CDR3 nucleotide sequence: TGTGCCAGCAAAGACAGGGTCGGCGGCTACACCTTC. Amino acids: CASKDRVGGYTF. Complete variable domain (other parts from reference TRBV2 and TRBJ1-2): EPEVTQTPSHQVTQMGQEVILRCVPISNHLYFYWYRQILGQKVEFLVSFYNNEISEKSEIFDDQFSVERPDGSNFTLKIRSTKLEDSAMYFCASKDRVGGYTFGSGTRLTVV.